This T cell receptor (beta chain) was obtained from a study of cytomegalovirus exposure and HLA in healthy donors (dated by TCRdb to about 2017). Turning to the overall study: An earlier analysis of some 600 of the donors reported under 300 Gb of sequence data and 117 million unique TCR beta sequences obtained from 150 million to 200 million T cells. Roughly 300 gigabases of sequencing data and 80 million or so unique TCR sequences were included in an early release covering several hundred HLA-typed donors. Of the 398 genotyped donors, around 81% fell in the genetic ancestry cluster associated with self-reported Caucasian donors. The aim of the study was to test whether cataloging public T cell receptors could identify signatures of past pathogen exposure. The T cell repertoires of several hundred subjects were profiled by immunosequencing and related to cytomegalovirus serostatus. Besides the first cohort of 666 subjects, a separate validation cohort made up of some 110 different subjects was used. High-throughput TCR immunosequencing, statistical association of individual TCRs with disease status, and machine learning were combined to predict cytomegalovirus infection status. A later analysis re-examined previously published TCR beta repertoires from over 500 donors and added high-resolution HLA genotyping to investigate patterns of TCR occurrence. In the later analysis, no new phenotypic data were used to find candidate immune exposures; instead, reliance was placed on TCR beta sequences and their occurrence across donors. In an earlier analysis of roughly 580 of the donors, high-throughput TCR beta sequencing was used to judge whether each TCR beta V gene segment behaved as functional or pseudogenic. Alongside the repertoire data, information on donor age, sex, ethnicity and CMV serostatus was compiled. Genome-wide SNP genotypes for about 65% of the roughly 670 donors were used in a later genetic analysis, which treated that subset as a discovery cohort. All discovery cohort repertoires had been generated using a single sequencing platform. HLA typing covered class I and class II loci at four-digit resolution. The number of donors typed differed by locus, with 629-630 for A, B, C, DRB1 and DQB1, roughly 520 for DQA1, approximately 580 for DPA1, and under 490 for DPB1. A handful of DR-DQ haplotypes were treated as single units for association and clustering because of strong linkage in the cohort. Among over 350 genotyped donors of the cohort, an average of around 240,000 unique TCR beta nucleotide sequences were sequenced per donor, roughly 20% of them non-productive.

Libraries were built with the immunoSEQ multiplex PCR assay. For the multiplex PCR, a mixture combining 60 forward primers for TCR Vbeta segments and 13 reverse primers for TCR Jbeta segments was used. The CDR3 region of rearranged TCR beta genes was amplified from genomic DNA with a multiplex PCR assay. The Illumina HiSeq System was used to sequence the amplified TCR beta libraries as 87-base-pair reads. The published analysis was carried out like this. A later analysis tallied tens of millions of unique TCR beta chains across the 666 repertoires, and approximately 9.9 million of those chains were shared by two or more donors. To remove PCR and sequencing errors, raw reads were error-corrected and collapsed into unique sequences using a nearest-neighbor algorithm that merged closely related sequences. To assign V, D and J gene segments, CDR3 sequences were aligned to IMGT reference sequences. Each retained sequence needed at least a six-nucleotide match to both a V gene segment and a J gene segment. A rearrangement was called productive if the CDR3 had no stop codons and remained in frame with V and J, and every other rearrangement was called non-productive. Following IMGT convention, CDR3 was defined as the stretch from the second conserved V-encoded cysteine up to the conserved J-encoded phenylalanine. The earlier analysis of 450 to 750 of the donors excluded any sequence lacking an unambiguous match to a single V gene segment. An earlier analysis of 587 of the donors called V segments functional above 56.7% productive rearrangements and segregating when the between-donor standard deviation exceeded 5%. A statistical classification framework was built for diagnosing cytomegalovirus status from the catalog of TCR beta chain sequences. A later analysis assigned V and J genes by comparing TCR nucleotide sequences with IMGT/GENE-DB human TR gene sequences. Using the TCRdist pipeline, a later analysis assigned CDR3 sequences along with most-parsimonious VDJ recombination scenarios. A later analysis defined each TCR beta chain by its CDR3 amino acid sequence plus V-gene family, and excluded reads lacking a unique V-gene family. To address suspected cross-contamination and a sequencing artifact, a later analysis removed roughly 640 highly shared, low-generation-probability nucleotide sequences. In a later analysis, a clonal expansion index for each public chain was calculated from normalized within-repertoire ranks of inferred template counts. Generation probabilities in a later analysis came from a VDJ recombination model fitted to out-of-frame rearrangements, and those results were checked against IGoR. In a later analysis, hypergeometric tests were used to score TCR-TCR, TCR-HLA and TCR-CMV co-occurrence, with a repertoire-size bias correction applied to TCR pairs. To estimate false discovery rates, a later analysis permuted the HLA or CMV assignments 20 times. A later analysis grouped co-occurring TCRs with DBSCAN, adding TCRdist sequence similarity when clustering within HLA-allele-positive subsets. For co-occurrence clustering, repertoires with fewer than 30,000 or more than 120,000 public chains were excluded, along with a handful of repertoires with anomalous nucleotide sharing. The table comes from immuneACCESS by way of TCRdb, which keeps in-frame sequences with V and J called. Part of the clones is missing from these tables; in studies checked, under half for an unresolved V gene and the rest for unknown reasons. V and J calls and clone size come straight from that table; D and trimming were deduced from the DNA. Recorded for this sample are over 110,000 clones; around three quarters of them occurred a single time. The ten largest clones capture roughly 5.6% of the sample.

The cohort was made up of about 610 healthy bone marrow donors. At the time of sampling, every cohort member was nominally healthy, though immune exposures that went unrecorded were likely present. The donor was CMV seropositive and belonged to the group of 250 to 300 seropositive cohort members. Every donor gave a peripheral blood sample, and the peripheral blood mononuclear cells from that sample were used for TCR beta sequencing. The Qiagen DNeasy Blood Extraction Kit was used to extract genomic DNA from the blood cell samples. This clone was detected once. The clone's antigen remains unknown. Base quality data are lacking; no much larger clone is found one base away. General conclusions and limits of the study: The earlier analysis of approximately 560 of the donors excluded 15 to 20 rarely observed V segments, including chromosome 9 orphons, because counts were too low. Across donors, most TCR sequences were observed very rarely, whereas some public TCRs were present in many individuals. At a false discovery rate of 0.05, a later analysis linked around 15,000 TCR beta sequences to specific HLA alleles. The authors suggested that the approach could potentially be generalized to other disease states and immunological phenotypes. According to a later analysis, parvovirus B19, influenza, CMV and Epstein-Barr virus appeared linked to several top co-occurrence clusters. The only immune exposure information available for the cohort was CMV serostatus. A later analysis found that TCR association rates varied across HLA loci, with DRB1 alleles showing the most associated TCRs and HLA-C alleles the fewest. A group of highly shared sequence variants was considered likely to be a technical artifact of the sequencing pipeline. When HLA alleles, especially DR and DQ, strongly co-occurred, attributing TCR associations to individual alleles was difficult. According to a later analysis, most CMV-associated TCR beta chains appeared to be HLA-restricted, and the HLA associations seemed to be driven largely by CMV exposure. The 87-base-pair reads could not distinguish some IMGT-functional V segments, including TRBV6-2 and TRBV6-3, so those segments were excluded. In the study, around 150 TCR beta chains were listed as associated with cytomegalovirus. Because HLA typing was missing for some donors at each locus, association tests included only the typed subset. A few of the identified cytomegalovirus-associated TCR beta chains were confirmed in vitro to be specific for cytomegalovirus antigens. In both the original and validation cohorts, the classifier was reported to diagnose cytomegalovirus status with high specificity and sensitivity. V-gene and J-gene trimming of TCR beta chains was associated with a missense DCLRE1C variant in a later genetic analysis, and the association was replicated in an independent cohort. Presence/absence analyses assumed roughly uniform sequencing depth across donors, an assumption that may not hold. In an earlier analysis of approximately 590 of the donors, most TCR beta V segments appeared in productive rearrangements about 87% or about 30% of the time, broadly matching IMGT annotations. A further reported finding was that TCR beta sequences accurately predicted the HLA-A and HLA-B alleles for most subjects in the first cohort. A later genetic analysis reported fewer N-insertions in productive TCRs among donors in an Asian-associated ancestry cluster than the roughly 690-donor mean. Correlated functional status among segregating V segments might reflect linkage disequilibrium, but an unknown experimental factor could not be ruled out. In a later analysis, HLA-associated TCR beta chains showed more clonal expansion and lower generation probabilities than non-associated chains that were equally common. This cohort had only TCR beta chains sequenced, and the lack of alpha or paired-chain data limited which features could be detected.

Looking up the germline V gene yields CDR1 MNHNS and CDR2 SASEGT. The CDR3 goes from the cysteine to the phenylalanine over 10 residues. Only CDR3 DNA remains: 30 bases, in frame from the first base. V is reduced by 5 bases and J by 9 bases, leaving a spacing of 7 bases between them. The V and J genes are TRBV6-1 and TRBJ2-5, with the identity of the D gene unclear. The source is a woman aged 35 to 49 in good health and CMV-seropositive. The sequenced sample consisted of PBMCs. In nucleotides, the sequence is TGTGCCAGCAGTTACGAGGCCCAGTACTTC. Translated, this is CASSYEAQYF.